The entry that follows covers one T cell receptor beta chain sequence. Produced via immunoSEQ multiplex PCR; TCRdb's table is partial and in-frame only. This table holds approximately 85,000 clones, 94% found once. The data derive from a study of T cell changes during pregnancy in multiple sclerosis. Sequencing used peripheral blood, obtained in the third trimester of pregnancy. The TCR originated in a female donor with multiple sclerosis, enrolled in a pregnancy study.

CDR3 residues: CASSAGDRAFF. The CDR3 nucleotides are TGTGCCAGCAGCGCAGGGGATCGGGCTTTCTTT. V and J are TRBV9 and TRBJ1-1, with a weak D call TRBD1 (6 bases). Germline CDR1 is SGDLS and CDR2 is YYNGEE. The CDR3 covers 11 residues. Trimming pared 3 bases from V and 11 bases from J, leaving 11 bases between.